Below, 10 T cell receptor beta chains from the same sample are listed, as sequenced in a study of brain T cells in children with intractable seizures. Assay used: immunoSEQ multiplex PCR; TCRdb lists only in-frame clones, some missing. Of tens of thousands of clones in the sample, just over 90% were seen once. Sequencing used peripheral blood, obtained at surgery. The receptors were sampled from a boy under three years old with tuberous sclerosis and intractable seizures.

The CDR3 DNA follows: TGTGCCAGCCGGTTATCTTCGCGGAATGAGCAGTTCTTC. Protein product: CASRLSSRNEQFF. The rearrangement joins TRBV7-9 to TRBJ2-1, with D hard to call. Deletions cut 8 bases from V and 7 bases from J, with 15 bases between. CDR1 and CDR2 (germline): SEHNR, FQNEAQ (reference sequence). This CDR3 has 13 amino acids.

The rearrangement joins TRBV14 to TRBJ2-7; no clear D gene. The CDR3 has 14 residues. Looked up from germline, CDR1 is SGHDN and CDR2 is FVKESK. Between the trimmed V and J ends, which lost 4 bases and 0 bases, there was a span of 10 bases. The DNA for the CDR3 is TGTGCCAGCAGCCTGCAACCAAGCTCCTACGAGCAGTACTTC. Its translation is CASSLQPSSYEQYF. The full variable domain, rest sourced from reference TRBV14 and TRBJ2-7, is EAGVTQFPSHSVIEKGQTVTLRCDPISGHDNLYWYRRVMGKEIKFLLHFVKESKQDESGMPNNRFLAERTGGTYSTLKVQPAELEDSGVYFCASSLQPSSYEQYFGPGTRLTVT.

The gene calls are TRBV4-1 and TRBJ2-5; TRBD2 matches at 8 bases. J was trimmed by 2 bases and V by 4 bases; bases with no gene match: 15. The CDR3 has 18 residues. Germline V gene data show CDR1 as MGHRA and CDR2 as YSYEKL. CDR3 DNA: TGCGCCAGCAGCCCAAGGTCCCTTCAAACTAGCGGACAAGAGACCCAGTACTTC. This sequence encodes CASSPRSLQTSGQETQYF.

The rearrangement joins TRBV19 to TRBJ1-4; a weak D match, TRBD1 (5 bases). The CDR3 totals 14 residues. Trimming left V 8 bases short and J 0 bases short, with 10 bases between. Germline-derived CDR1 and CDR2 are LNHDA and SQIVND (reference sequence). CDR3 nucleotide sequence: TGTGCCAGTGGTCAGGGTGCAACTAATGAAAAACTGTTTTTT. It specifies CASGQGATNEKLFF.

V gene TRBV19 combines with J gene TRBJ1-4; no firm D call. Per germline, CDR1 LNHDA and CDR2 SQIVND (reference sequence). This CDR3 has 14 amino acids. Deletions cut 1 base from V and 7 bases from J, with 10 bases between. The CDR3 DNA follows: TGTGCCAGTAGTATAGCGTGGCAGGCTGAAAAACTGTTTTTT. Amino acid sequence: CASSIAWQAEKLFF.

This rearrangement joins TRBV10-3 to TRBJ2-1; 8 bases line up with TRBD2. The ends lost 5 bases at V and 6 bases at J; junction bases unmatched: 15. The length of the CDR3 is 17 residues. Germline CDR1 is ENHRY and CDR2 is SYGVKD. The CDR3 here is CAISNWLAGWRGNEQFF. The CDR3 nucleotides are TGTGCCATCAGTAATTGGTTAGCGGGATGGAGGGGCAATGAGCAGTTCTTC.

V is TRBV19 and J is TRBJ1-2; D possibly corresponds to TRBD1 (6 bases). The CDR3 sequence is 12 residues long. Germline loops: CDR1 LNHDA, CDR2 SQIVND (reference sequence). Trimming removed 6 bases from V and 4 bases from J, with 9 bases in between. CDR3 DNA sequence: TGTGCCAGTAGCTGGGGGCTCTATGGCTACACCTTC. It specifies CASSWGLYGYTF.

This clone was seen a single time. This chain connects TRBV9 to TRBJ2-1; the D is unclear. This CDR3 has 17 residues. From germline, CDR1 is SGDLS and CDR2 YYNGEE. Trimming removed 3 bases at V and 0 bases at J, with 16 bases between. CDR3 nucleotides: TGTGCCAGCAGCGCCCTAGGGCTACCTGACTCCTACAATGAGCAGTTCTTC. As protein: CASSALGLPDSYNEQFF.

The V gene is TRBV11-2, the J gene TRBJ2-7, with D tentatively TRBD1 (6 bases). CDR3 length: 16 residues. CDR1 and CDR2 (germline): SGHAT, FQNNGV. With 1 base removed from V and 6 bases from J, the gap between germline ends came to 19 bases. The CDR3 region is CASSLAFGTSGAEQYF. In DNA form, the CDR3 reads TGTGCCAGCAGCTTAGCGTTCGGTACCTCAGGGGCCGAGCAGTACTTC.

The V gene is TRBV7-8, the J gene TRBJ1-1, with D tentatively TRBD1 (5 bases). Germline-derived CDR1 and CDR2 are SGHVS and FQNEAQ. The CDR3 totals 14 residues. Trimming took 4 bases from V and 7 from J, leaving 16 bases between them. This CDR3 reads CASSSPDTGIEAFF. The CDR3 DNA sequence: TGTGCCAGCAGCTCCCCGGACACTGGGATTGAAGCTTTCTTT. The complete variable domain, with remaining parts taken from reference TRBV7-8 and TRBJ1-1, reads GAGVSQSPRYKVAKRGQDVALRCDPISGHVSLFWYQQALGQGPEFLTYFQNEAQLDKSGLPSDRFFAERPEGSVSTLKIQRTQQEDSAVYLCASSSPDTGIEAFFGQGTRLTVV.